This T cell receptor (beta chain) originates from a study of technical replicates of blood from a handful of donors listed by TCRdb under 2017. V is cut back by 0 bases and J by 4 bases, with 16 bases in the junction unmatched. CDR1 and CDR2 are drawn from the germline V gene: SNHLY, FYNNEI. The CDR3, from cysteine to phenylalanine, totals 20 residues. Only the CDR3 DNA is retained, 60 bases long and in frame from the first base. For this clone: There is no known antigen for this receptor. No much larger clone is present one base from it, and per-base qualities are unavailable.

Library preparation was by the immunoSEQ multiplex PCR assay. The source is immuneACCESS, and TCRdb retained only in-frame sequences with V and J called. Part of the clones is not carried over; for the studies checked, unresolved V genes explain less than half of this, and the remainder is unexplained. Within this sample are around 60,000 clones, with 90% to 95% of them counted one time only. Together, the top ten hold 3.5% to 5% of the sample. The sample taken for sequencing was PBMCs. The V gene is TRBV2 and the J gene is TRBJ2-2, with 8 junctional bases fitting TRBD1. This receptor was identified in a human donor in good health. Some clones in this sample may be carry-over from other donors' samples. The CDR3 protein: CASSEAFIFWDRFITGELFF. The DNA reads as follows: TGTGCCAGCAGTGAAGCGTTTATTTTCTGGGACAGGTTTATCACCGGGGAGCTGTTTTTT.